These 17 T cell receptor beta chains were sequenced from one sample in a study of graft-versus-host responses after intestinal transplantation. Some clones are missing from TCRdb's copy, which holds only in-frame ones; the method was immunoSEQ multiplex PCR. The sample yields about 54,000 clones, roughly 89% seen once. The sample in question was PBMCs, obtained approximately 660 days after intestinal transplant. The source is a human patient who received an intestinal transplant, so some T cells may come from the graft donor.

The rearrangement uses TRBV11-3 and TRBJ2-5; D perhaps matches TRBD2 (5 bases). The J call may be incorrect, as the DNA end agrees better with TRBJ2-7. Germline loops: CDR1 SGHNT, CDR2 YENEEA. The CDR3 totals 14 residues. The CDR3 DNA is TGTGCCAGCAGCTTAGAGGCGGGCTTACACGAGCAGTACTTC. Amino acid sequence: CASSLEAGLHEQYF.

CDR3 loop: CASSQTGTGGYEQYF. CDR3 DNA: TGTGCCAGCTCACAAACCGGGACAGGGGGCTACGAGCAGTACTTC. The chain combines TRBV18 with TRBJ2-7; 11 nucleotides line up with TRBD1. The junction had 5 bases not matched to a gene; V was cut back by 4 bases and J by 3 bases. From germline, CDR1 is KGHSH and CDR2 LQKENI. The CDR3 sequence is 15 residues long.

The chain links TRBV27 to TRBJ2-7, with 10 bases that match TRBD1. Germline lookup yields CDR1 MNHEY and CDR2 SMNVEV (reference sequence). This CDR3 contains 14 residues. With V trimmed by 5 bases and J by 6 bases, 7 bases remained unmatched. The CDR3 DNA follows: TGTGCCAGCAGTAGAGGACAGGGGGTATTCGAGCAGTACTTC. It codes for CASSRGQGVFEQYF.

Concerning this clone: A read error may produce the germline difference seen at one junction end. In DNA form, the CDR3 reads TGTGCCAGCAGCGTAGCCGGGGGGAACACAGATACGCAGTATTTT. Amino acid sequence: CASSVAGGNTDTQYF. V is TRBV7-2 and J is TRBJ2-3; the match to TRBD2 covers 7 bases. CDR3 length: 15 residues. The germline V gene encodes CDR1 SGHTA and CDR2 FQGNSA.

The V gene is TRBV2, the J gene TRBJ1-5; unclear D gene. Germline CDR1 reads SNHLY; CDR2 reads FYNNEI. The V end was cut by 7 bases, the J end by 2 bases, with 12 bases between. The CDR3 contains 14 residues. CDR3 coding DNA: TGTGCCAGCATGGCCATCGGAGGCAATCAGCCCCAGCATTTT. This gives the protein CASMAIGGNQPQHF.

J is TRBJ1-5 and V is TRBV27; the match to TRBD1 covers 9 bases. Germline V lookup: CDR1 MNHEY, CDR2 SMNVEV (reference sequence). The CDR3 is 14 residues long. V was pared by 8 bases and J by 5 bases, with 7 bases of the junction left unmatched. This CDR3 reads CASGEQGAHQPQHF. CDR3 nucleotide sequence: TGTGCCAGCGGGGAACAGGGGGCGCATCAGCCCCAGCATTTT.

V and J are TRBV5-1 and TRBJ2-5, with unresolved D. This CDR3 is built from 11 residues. The V end lost 0 bases, the J end lost 3 bases, and 0 bases lay between the germline ends. CDR1 and CDR2 from the germline V gene are SGHRS and YFSETQ. The CDR3 nucleotides are TGCGCCAGCAGCTTGGAAGAGACCCAGTACTTC. Translating gives CASSLEETQYF.

CDR3 region: CASSLGVHRRSEQYF. In DNA form, the CDR3 reads TGTGCCAGCAGCTTGGGGGTGCACAGGAGGAGCGAGCAGTACTTC. The chain employs TRBV5-6 and TRBJ2-7, with D perhaps matching TRBD1 or TRBD2 (5 bases each). The CDR3 is 15 residues long. Trimming pared 0 bases from V and 6 bases from J, leaving 16 bases between. The germline V gene encodes CDR1 SGHDT and CDR2 YYEEEE.

The V call is TRBV4-1, the J call TRBJ2-1; 7 bases line up with TRBD2. Germline V gene sequence: CDR1 MGHRA, CDR2 YSYEKL. This CDR3 region has 16 residues. After removal of 1 base from V and 9 bases from J, the junction contained 12 bases not matched to a gene. The CDR3 is CASSQVGGQGGSEQFF. CDR3 DNA sequence: TGCGCCAGCAGCCAAGTTGGAGGTCAGGGCGGGAGTGAGCAGTTCTTC.

J is TRBJ2-2 and V is TRBV14; tentative D call: TRBD2 (6 bases). Trimming cost V 4 bases and J 6 bases, with 15 bases left between them. Germline-derived CDR1 and CDR2 are SGHDN and FVKESK. The CDR3 length is 15 residues. The CDR3: CASSPGLSRSGELFF. The CDR3 DNA reads as TGTGCCAGCAGCCCGGGACTCTCAAGGTCCGGGGAGCTGTTTTTT. Complete variable domain (other parts from reference TRBV14 and TRBJ2-2): EAGVTQFPSHSVIEKGQTVTLRCDPISGHDNLYWYRRVMGKEIKFLLHFVKESKQDESGMPNNRFLAERTGGTYSTLKVQPAELEDSGVYFCASSPGLSRSGELFFGEGSRLTVL.

The CDR3 sequence: CASSGGTEAFF. As DNA, the CDR3 is TGTGCCAGCAGCGGGGGAACTGAAGCTTTCTTT. The V call is TRBV21-1, the J call TRBJ1-1. TRBV21-1 is marked as a pseudogene. CDR3 length equals 11 residues.

The V call is TRBV19, the J call TRBJ1-1, with D perhaps matching TRBD1 (5 bases). V lost 1 base, J lost 0 bases, and 9 bases lay in between. This CDR3 has 15 residues. Germline V gene data show CDR1 as LNHDA and CDR2 as SQIVND (reference sequence). CDR3 sequence reads: CASSIAQGLNTEAFF. CDR3 sequence (DNA): TGTGCCAGTAGTATAGCCCAGGGATTGAACACTGAAGCTTTCTTT.

The rearrangement links TRBV9 to TRBJ2-1, with 7 bases aligning to TRBD2. CDR1 and CDR2 from the germline V gene are SGDLS and YYNGEE. CDR3 length equals 15 residues. The J segment lost 7 bases and the V segment lost 4 bases, leaving 11 bases of the junction unmatched. The CDR3 region has the DNA TGTGCCAGCAGCCCGTGGGGTAGCGGGTCAAATGAGCAGTTCTTC. Its protein is CASSPWGSGSNEQFF.

The chain uses TRBV18 and TRBJ1-5; TRBD1 might be the D (6 bases). CDR1 is KGHSH, CDR2 LQKENI, per germline. The CDR3 runs to 15 residues. Trimming stripped 2 bases from V and 10 bases from J, with 18 bases between. CDR3 DNA sequence: TGTGCCAGCTCACCAGGGACAAGCGGTCTTGGACCCCAGCATTTT. Protein sequence: CASSPGTSGLGPQHF.

The chain has TRBV5-1 and TRBJ2-1, with 8 positions matching TRBD2. Germline assignment: CDR1 SGHRS and CDR2 YFSETQ. J gave up 6 bases and V 1 base, and 6 bases lay outside the gene matches. CDR3 size: 15 residues. This chain's CDR3 is CASSLSGGAFNEQFF. The CDR3 DNA sequence: TGCGCCAGCAGCTTGTCCGGGGGGGCCTTCAATGAGCAGTTCTTC.

The chain employs TRBV2 and TRBJ2-7; possible D gene TRBD2, 5 bases. V gave up 7 bases and J gave up 5 bases, with 24 bases separating them. CDR3 length: 16 residues. Germline CDR1 reads SNHLY; CDR2 reads FYNNEI. As DNA, the CDR3 is TGTGCCAGCACAACCCCAAACCCGACACGGGGTGACGAGCAGTACTTC. Translated, it gives CASTTPNPTRGDEQYF.

The gene calls are TRBV11-2 and TRBJ2-5; TRBD2 might be the D (5 bases). The CDR3 is 13 residues long. Trimming removed 1 base at V and 5 bases at J, with 8 bases between. Germline V CDR1 and CDR2: SGHAT, FQNNGV. CDR3 coding DNA: TGTGCCAGCAGCTTAGCGGGATGGGAGACCCAGTACTTC. This encodes CASSLAGWETQYF. Supplemented by reference TRBV11-2 and TRBJ2-5, the full variable domain reads EAGVAQSPRYKIIEKRQSVAFWCNPISGHATLYWYQQILGQGPKLLIQFQNNGVVDDSQLPKDRFSAERLKGVDSTLKIQPAKLEDSAVYLCASSLAGWETQYFGPGTRLLVL.